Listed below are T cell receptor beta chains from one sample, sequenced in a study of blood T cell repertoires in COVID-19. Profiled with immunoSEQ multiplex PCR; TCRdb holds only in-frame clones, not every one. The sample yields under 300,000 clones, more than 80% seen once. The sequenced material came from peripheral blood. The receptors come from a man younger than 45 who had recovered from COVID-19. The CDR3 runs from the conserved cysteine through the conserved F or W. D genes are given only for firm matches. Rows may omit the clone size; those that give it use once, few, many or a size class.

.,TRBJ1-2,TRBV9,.,CASSGTPWGSEYGYTF,TGTGCCAGCAGCGGCACTCCATGGGGCAGCGAATATGGCTACACCTTC
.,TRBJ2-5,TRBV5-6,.,CASSLVTGKETQYF,TGTGCCAGCAGCCTGGTAACCGGGAAAGAGACCCAGTACTTC
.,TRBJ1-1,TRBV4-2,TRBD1,CASSQHKGQVDTEAFF,TGTGCCAGCAGCCAACACAAGGGACAGGTAGACACTGAAGCTTTCTTT
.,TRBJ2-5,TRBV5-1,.,CASSLIAGETQYF,TGCGCCAGCAGCTTGATCGCGGGAGAGACCCAGTACTTC
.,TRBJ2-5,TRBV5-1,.,CASSGSTRETQYF,TGCGCCAGCAGCGGATCGACCAGGGAGACCCAGTACTTC
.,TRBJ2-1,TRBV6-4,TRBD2,CASSDGEGSGGLQEQFF,TGTGCCAGCAGTGACGGGGAGGGGAGCGGGGGGCTCCAGGAGCAGTTCTTC
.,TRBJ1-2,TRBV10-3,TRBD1,CAISSSDREAYGYTF,TGTGCCATCAGTTCGTCGGACAGGGAGGCGTATGGCTACACCTTC
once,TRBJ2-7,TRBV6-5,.,CAVRGAYEQYF,TGTGCCGTAAGGGGTGCCTACGAGCAGTACTTC
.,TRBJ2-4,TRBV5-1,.,CASSLRGQSDIQYF,TGCGCCAGCAGCTTGCGTGGACAGTCGGACATTCAGTACTTC
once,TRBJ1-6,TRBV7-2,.,CASSSYSGIPLHF,TGTGCCAGCAGCTCCTACTCAGGGATTCCCCTCCACTTT
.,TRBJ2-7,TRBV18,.,CASSLRNWFYEQYF,TGTGCCAGCTCGCTGCGCAACTGGTTCTACGAGCAGTACTTC
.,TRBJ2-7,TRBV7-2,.,CASSFRRGGYEQYF,TGTGCCAGCAGCTTTAGAAGGGGCGGCTACGAGCAGTACTTC
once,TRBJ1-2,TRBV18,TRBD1,CASSQGTDYGYTF,TGTGCCAGCTCACAAGGGACAGACTATGGCTACACCTTC
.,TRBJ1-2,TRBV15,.,CATSRDLTDIYGYTF,TGTGCCACCAGCAGAGATCTCACAGACATCTATGGCTACACCTTC
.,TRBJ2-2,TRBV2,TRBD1,CASSLGQALNTGELFF,TGTGCCAGCAGCTTAGGACAGGCCCTGAACACCGGGGAGCTGTTTTTT
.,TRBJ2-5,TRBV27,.,CASKLGLTGETQYF,TGTGCCAGCAAACTGGGACTGACGGGGGAGACCCAGTACTTC
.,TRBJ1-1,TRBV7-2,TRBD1,CASSLVARGLRNTEAFF,TGTGCCAGCAGCTTAGTGGCCAGGGGGCTTAGGAACACTGAAGCTTTCTTT
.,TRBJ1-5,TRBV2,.,CASSELAGWNQPQHF,TGTGCCAGCAGTGAGTTAGCAGGGTGGAATCAGCCCCAGCATTTT
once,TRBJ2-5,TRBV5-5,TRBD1,CASSHTTGVGETQYF,TGTGCCAGCAGCCATACAACAGGGGTGGGAGAGACCCAGTACTTC
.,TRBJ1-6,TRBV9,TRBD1,CASSVDRGDSPLHF,TGTGCCAGCAGCGTAGACAGGGGGGACTCACCCCTCCACTTT
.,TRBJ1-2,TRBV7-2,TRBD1,CASREGTAYGYTF,TGTGCCAGCAGAGAGGGGACAGCCTATGGCTACACCTTC
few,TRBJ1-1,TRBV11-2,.,CASSQQGDTEAFF,TGTGCCAGCAGCCAACAGGGTGACACTGAAGCTTTCTTT
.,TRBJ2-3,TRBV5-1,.,CASSPGHTSTDTQYF,TGCGCCAGCAGCCCCGGACATACTAGCACAGATACGCAGTATTTT
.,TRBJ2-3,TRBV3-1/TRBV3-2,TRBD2,CASSQVSLLAGGYTQYF,TGTGCCAGCAGCCAAGTTAGTCTCCTAGCGGGGGGATATACGCAGTATTTT
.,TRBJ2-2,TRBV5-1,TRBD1,CASSWTGGPITGELFF,TGCGCCAGCAGCTGGACAGGGGGGCCTATCACCGGGGAGCTGTTTTTT
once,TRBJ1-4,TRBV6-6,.,CASAYRGNEKLFF,TGTGCCAGCGCCTACCGGGGAAATGAAAAACTGTTTTTT
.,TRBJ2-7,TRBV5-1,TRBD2,CASSLSGSSGGPNSYEQYF,TGCGCCAGCAGCTTGTCAGGGTCTAGCGGGGGCCCAAACTCCTACGAGCAGTACTTC
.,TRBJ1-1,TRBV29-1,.,CSVKGTEAFF,TGCAGCGTGAAGGGGACTGAAGCTTTCTTT
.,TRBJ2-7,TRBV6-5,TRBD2,CASSYGTSGSYEQYF,TGTGCCAGCAGTTATGGGACTAGCGGCTCCTACGAGCAGTACTTC
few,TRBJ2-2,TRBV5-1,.,CASSLAGGENTGELFF,TGCGCCAGCAGCTTGGCCGGCGGAGAGAACACCGGGGAGCTGTTTTTT
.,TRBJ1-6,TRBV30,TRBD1,CAWSPGTGSPLHF,TGTGCCTGGAGTCCCGGGACAGGTTCACCCCTCCACTTT
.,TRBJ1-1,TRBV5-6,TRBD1,CASSPGTGGFAEAFF,TGTGCCAGCAGCCCCGGGACAGGGGGCTTCGCTGAAGCTTTCTTT
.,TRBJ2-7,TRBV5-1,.,CASSLGGFPNEQYF,TGCGCCAGCAGCTTGGGAGGCTTTCCCAACGAGCAGTACTTC
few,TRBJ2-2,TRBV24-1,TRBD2,CATSHLPGLAGANTGELFF,TGTGCCACCAGTCACTTACCGGGACTAGCGGGAGCGAACACCGGGGAGCTGTTTTTT
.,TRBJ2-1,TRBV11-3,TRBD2,CASSPGPGRVQFF,TGTGCCAGCAGCCCCGGACCAGGGAGGGTGCAGTTCTTC
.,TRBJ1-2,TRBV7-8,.,CASSLEFRVGRGGYTF,TGTGCCAGCAGCTTAGAGTTTCGGGTAGGCCGCGGCGGCTACACCTTC
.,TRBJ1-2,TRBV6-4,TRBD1,CASSARGTNYGYTF,TGTGCCAGCAGTGCCAGGGGGACCAACTATGGCTACACCTTC
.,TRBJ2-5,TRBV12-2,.,CASRLRSGRVEETQYF,TGTGCAAGTCGCTTAAGAAGCGGTAGAGTCGAAGAGACCCAGTACTTC
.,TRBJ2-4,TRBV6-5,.,CASSYSTAGGGGIQYF,TGTGCCAGCAGTTACTCGACCGCTGGGGGCGGGGGCATTCAGTACTTC
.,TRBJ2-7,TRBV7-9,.,CASSLSGAYEQYF,TGTGCCAGCAGCTTATCCGGGGCCTACGAGCAGTACTTC
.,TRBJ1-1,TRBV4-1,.,CASSHETREPNTEAFF,TGCGCCAGCAGCCATGAGACCCGGGAGCCGAACACTGAAGCTTTCTTT
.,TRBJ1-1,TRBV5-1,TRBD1,CASSARQGNTEAFF,TGCGCCAGCAGCGCTAGACAGGGGAACACTGAAGCTTTCTTT
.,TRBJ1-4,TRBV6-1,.,CASSGEGFATNEKLFF,TGTGCCAGCAGTGGGGAGGGATTTGCAACTAATGAAAAACTGTTTTTT
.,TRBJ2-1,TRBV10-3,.,CAISAGGRQFF,TGTGCCATCAGCGCGGGCGGTCGGCAGTTCTTC
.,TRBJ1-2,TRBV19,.,CASSPWTAYGYTF,TGTGCCAGTAGTCCCTGGACAGCTTATGGCTACACCTTC
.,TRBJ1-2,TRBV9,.,CASSVARRGNGYTF,TGTGCCAGCAGCGTAGCCCGCAGGGGTAACGGCTACACCTTC
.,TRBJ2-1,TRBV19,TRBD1,CASSMMWDRGRNEQFF,TGTGCCAGTAGTATGATGTGGGACAGGGGCCGCAATGAGCAGTTCTTC
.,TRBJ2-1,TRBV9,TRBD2,CASSGTSGGASHEQFF,TGTGCCAGCAGCGGGACTAGCGGGGGGGCCAGTCATGAGCAGTTCTTC
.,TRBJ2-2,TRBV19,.,CATARRGPGTGELFF,TGTGCCACGGCTCGGAGGGGTCCGGGTACCGGGGAGCTGTTTTTT
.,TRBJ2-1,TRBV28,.,CASSLYRNYNEQFF,TGTGCCAGCAGTCTCTACAGGAATTACAATGAGCAGTTCTTC
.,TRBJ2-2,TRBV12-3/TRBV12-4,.,CARPLGDGELFF,TGTGCCAGACCCCTCGGGGACGGGGAGCTGTTTTTT
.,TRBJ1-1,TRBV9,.,CASSVAGLNTEAFF,TGTGCCAGCAGCGTAGCAGGATTGAACACTGAAGCTTTCTTT
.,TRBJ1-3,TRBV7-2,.,CASSPPGQLSGNTIYF,TGTGCCAGCAGCCCACCAGGACAGTTATCTGGAAACACCATATATTTT
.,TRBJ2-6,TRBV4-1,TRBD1,CASSQHSRDRNRYSGANVLTF,TGCGCCAGCAGCCAACACTCGCGGGACAGGAATCGCTACTCTGGGGCCAACGTCCTGACTTTC
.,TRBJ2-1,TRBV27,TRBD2,CASRRLAQNEQFF,TGTGCCAGCCGACGACTAGCTCAGAATGAGCAGTTCTTC